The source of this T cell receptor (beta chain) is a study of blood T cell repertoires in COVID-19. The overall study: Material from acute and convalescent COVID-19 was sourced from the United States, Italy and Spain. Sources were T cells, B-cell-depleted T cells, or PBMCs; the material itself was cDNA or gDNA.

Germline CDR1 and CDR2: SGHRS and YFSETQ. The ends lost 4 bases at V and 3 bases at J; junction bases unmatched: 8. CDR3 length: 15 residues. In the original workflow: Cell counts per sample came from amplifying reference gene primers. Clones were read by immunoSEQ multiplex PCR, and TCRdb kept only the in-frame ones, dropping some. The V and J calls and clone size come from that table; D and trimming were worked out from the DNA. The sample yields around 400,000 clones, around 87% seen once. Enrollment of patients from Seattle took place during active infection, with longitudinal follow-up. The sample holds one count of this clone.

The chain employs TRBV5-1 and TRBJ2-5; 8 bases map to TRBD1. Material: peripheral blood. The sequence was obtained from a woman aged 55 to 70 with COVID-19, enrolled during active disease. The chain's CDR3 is CASSGRTGSEETQYF. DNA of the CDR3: TGCGCCAGCAGCGGACGGACAGGGTCGGAAGAGACCCAGTACTTC.